What follows describes a single TCR beta chain. Its antigen is not identified. Libraries were prepared by immunoSEQ multiplex PCR; TCRdb keeps only in-frame clonotypes and omits some of them. Of approximately 120,000 clones listed, roughly nine tenths are singletons. Trimming shortened V by 6 bases and J by 3 bases, and 11 bases separated the two germline ends. CDR1 and CDR2 (germline): SGHAT, FQDESV (reference sequence). The CDR3 length is 14 residues. These data come from a study of T cell responses to AZD1222 COVID-19 vaccine. Study at large: Combined were second doses at about 4 or about 12 weeks. Study-wide points: A rise in Spike-specific TCR breadth and depth followed two AZD1222 doses.

The sequence was obtained from an adult in good health. This rearrangement joins TRBV11-1 to TRBJ2-2; D is undetermined. The sequenced sample was peripheral blood, obtained on day 0 of AZD1222 vaccination. The CDR3 bases are TGTGCCAGCAGTTTGTTGGGGTACACCGGGGAGCTGTTTTTT. This sequence encodes CASSLLGYTGELFF.